This TCR beta chain was captured in a study of OX40 agonist ivuxolimab in advanced cancers. Study-level points and caveats: Among some nonresponders, normalized T-cell clonal expansion was also low.

A word on this clone: As yet, its antigen is unknown.

Profiling relied on immunoSEQ multiplex PCR, and the TCRdb table lists in-frame clones only, not all of them. Among 50,000 to 75,000 clones, roughly three quarters were seen once, and the ten largest hold 1% to 1.5%. Here the sequenced sample was CD4+ or CD8+ T cells sorted from blood, taken in a trial of the OX40 agonist ivuxolimab. The source of this sequence is an adult with an advanced solid tumor such as melanoma, head and neck, liver or kidney cancer.

CDR3 DNA sequence: TGTGCCAGCAGCTTAAACAGGGAGAGTGAAGCTTTCTTT. Its protein product is CASSLNRESEAFF. The V call is TRBV7-2, the J call TRBJ1-1, with a weak D call TRBD1 (6 bases). V lost 2 bases and J lost 7, with 11 bases in between. CDR1 is SGHTA and CDR2 is FQGNSA in the germline V gene. The length of the CDR3 is 13 residues.